The rows below give T cell receptor beta chains drawn from one sample of a study of T cell repertoires in cytomegalovirus infection. TCRdb redid the calling of the reads with MiXCR, one entry per CDR3 protein. Among fewer than 200,000 distinct CDR3 sequences, around 14% were seen once, and the ten largest hold roughly a quarter. The sample consisted of PBMCs. The receptor set was obtained from a human donor in good health (CMV status not recorded). Some clones in this sample may be carry-over from other donors' samples. Each CDR3 is given with its conserved first and last residue. The D gene is left open where the match is weak. Only some rows state a clone size, as once, few, many or a class for expanded clones.

D gene: NA; J gene: TRBJ2-3; clone size: few; V gene: TRBV18; CDR3 protein: CASSPSRSFSTDTQYF; CDR3 DNA: TGTGCCAGCTCACCATCGAGGTCGTTTAGCACAGATACGCAGTATTTT
D gene: NA; J gene: TRBJ2-3; clone size: few; V gene: TRBV20-1; CDR3 protein: CSARVPHTDTQYF; CDR3 DNA: TGCAGTGCTAGAGTCCCCCACACAGATACGCAGTATTTT
D gene: TRBD1; J gene: TRBJ1-1; clone size: few; V gene: TRBV29-1; CDR3 protein: CSVESPGGNTEAFF; CDR3 DNA: TGCAGCGTTGAAAGTCCAGGGGGCAACACTGAAGCTTTCTTT
D gene: TRBD2; J gene: TRBJ2-1; clone size: many; V gene: TRBV7-2; CDR3 protein: CASSSTSGRGNEQFF; CDR3 DNA: TGTGCCAGCAGCTCTACTAGCGGGAGAGGCAATGAGCAGTTCTTC
D gene: TRBD1; J gene: TRBJ1-1; clone size: once; V gene: TRBV5-1; CDR3 protein: CASSGQTGRTEAFF; CDR3 DNA: TGCGCCAGCAGCGGGCAGACAGGGAGGACTGAAGCTTTCTTT
D gene: NA; J gene: TRBJ1-2; clone size: many; V gene: TRBV7-2; CDR3 protein: CASSLPGLPPGDGYTF; CDR3 DNA: TGTGCCAGCAGCTTACCGGGGCTCCCCCCGGGCGATGGCTACACCTTC
D gene: TRBD1; J gene: TRBJ2-7; clone size: NA; V gene: TRBV10-3; CDR3 protein: CAISGGTGNEQYF; CDR3 DNA: TGTGCCATCAGTGGGGGGACAGGGAACGAGCAGTACTTC
D gene: TRBD2; J gene: TRBJ2-1; clone size: NA; V gene: TRBV12-3/TRBV12-4; CDR3 protein: CASSFGASGYNEQFF; CDR3 DNA: TGTGCCAGCAGTTTCGGGGCTAGCGGTTACAATGAGCAGTTCTTC
D gene: TRBD2; J gene: TRBJ2-1; clone size: NA; V gene: TRBV20-1; CDR3 protein: CSASRGLAGGNEQFF; CDR3 DNA: TGCAGTGCTAGTCGTGGACTAGCGGGGGGTAATGAGCAGTTCTTC
D gene: NA; J gene: TRBJ1-1; clone size: many; V gene: TRBV7-2; CDR3 protein: CASSFPGGVTEAFF; CDR3 DNA: TGTGCCAGCAGCTTCCCCGGTGGGGTAACTGAAGCTTTCTTT
D gene: NA; J gene: TRBJ2-2; clone size: few; V gene: TRBV7-9; CDR3 protein: CASSSGTIFNGELFF; CDR3 DNA: TGTGCCAGCAGCTCGGGGACAATCTTTAACGGGGAGCTGTTTTTT
D gene: TRBD1; J gene: TRBJ1-5; clone size: many; V gene: TRBV15; CDR3 protein: CATSRDGTGLNQPQHF; CDR3 DNA: TGTGCCACCAGCAGAGATGGGACAGGACTCAATCAGCCCCAGCATTTT
D gene: NA; J gene: TRBJ1-3; clone size: NA; V gene: TRBV15; CDR3 protein: CATSRDPAATGNTIYF; CDR3 DNA: TGTGCCACCAGCAGAGATCCGGCGGCCACTGGAAACACCATATATTTT
D gene: NA; J gene: TRBJ1-1; clone size: many; V gene: TRBV7-2; CDR3 protein: CASSLQGSTEAFF; CDR3 DNA: TGTGCCAGCAGCTTACAGGGTTCCACTGAAGCTTTCTTT
D gene: TRBD2; J gene: TRBJ2-3; clone size: many; V gene: TRBV11-2; CDR3 protein: CASSSYSGGLSTDTQYF; CDR3 DNA: TGTGCCAGCAGCTCATATAGCGGGGGCCTTAGCACAGATACGCAGTATTTT
D gene: TRBD2; J gene: TRBJ2-7; clone size: many; V gene: TRBV7-2; CDR3 protein: CASSSSSGSSYEQYF; CDR3 DNA: TGTGCCAGCAGCTCCTCTAGCGGGAGCTCCTACGAGCAGTACTTC
D gene: NA; J gene: TRBJ2-7; clone size: many; V gene: TRBV7-2; CDR3 protein: CASSRAPQPVYEQYF; CDR3 DNA: TGTGCCAGCAGCAGAGCCCCGCAACCCGTCTACGAGCAGTACTTC